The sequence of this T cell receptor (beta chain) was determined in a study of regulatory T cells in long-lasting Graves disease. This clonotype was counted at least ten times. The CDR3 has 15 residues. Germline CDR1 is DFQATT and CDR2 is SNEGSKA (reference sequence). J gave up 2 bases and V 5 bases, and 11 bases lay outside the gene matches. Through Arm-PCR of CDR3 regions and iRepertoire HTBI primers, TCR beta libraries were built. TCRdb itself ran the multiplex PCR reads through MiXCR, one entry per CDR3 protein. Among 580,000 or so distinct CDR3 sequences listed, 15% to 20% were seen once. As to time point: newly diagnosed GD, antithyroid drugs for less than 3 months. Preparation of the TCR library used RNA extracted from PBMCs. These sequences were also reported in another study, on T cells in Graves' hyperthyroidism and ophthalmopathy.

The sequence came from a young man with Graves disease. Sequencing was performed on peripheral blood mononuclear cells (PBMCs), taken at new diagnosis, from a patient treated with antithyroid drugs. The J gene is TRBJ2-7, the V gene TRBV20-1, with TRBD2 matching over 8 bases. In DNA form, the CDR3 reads TGCAGTGCTTCTCCTTCGGGAGGGCCCACCTACGAGCAGTACTTC. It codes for CSASPSGGPTYEQYF.